This T cell receptor beta chain was sequenced for a study of Graves' ophthalmopathy and Graves' hyperthyroidism. Study results and caveats: Most thyroid-expanded clonotypes exceeding 0.001 frequency were also found in blood. Classification of ophthalmopathy versus stable hyperthyroidism by a 13-signature model yielded just under 90% sensitivity and just under 84% specificity.

Only newly diagnosed hyperthyroidism patients aged 18 to 65, with under 2 months' duration, were enrolled. Uncontrolled infections, other autoimmune diseases, pregnancy or lactation barred patients from enrollment. The CDR3 runs 14 residues. Trimming took off 3 bases at V and 4 bases at J, with 9 bases between the two ends. Germline V lookup: CDR1 MGHDK, CDR2 SYGVNS. This clonotype was observed at least ten times. The target antigen is unknown. CDR3 regions of TCR beta were amplified from RNA transcripts. HTBI primers were employed in first-round RT-PCR, then a second-round multiplex PCR followed. TCRdb reprocessed the multiplex PCR reads via MiXCR and lists one record per CDR3 protein. The profile shows around 1.1 million distinct CDR3 sequences, less than 45% of them singletons.

The receptor was derived from an adult man with Graves' hyperthyroidism. This chain connects TRBV25-1 to TRBJ1-4, with no clear D. The sequenced sample consisted of peripheral blood or thyroid tissue (not recorded which). The CDR3 sequence: CASSEPGDNEKLFF. Here the CDR3 DNA reads TGTGCCAGCAGTGAGCCCGGCGATAATGAAAAACTGTTTTTT. The full variable domain, with the rest looked up from reference TRBV25-1 and TRBJ1-4, is EADIYQTPRYLVIGTGKKITLECSQTMGHDKMYWYQQDPGMELHLIHYSYGVNSTEKGDLSSESTVSRIRTEHFPLTLESARPSHTSQYLCASSEPGDNEKLFFGSGTQLSVL.